This T cell receptor beta chain was identified during a study of PD-L1 blockade in urothelial cancer. Sequencing was performed with immunoSEQ multiplex PCR; in TCRdb, only in-frame clones are kept and a portion is missing. In the table there are roughly 40,000 clones, 70% to 85% of which are singletons. CDR1 MDHEN and CDR2 SYDVKM come from the germline V gene. This CDR3 is built from 16 residues. J was trimmed by 7 bases and V by 4 bases; bases with no gene match: 8. General observations from the study: It was durable-benefit patients whose tumor-associated blood clones expanded more at 3 weeks.

To note about this clone: As yet, its antigen is unknown.

The clonotype comes from a man between 65 and 85 years old with urothelial cancer. This specimen consisted of PBMCs, obtained around atezolizumab (anti-PD-L1) treatment. This sequence joins TRBV28 and TRBJ2-1, with 12 bases that match TRBD1. CDR3 loop: CASSSPGTGGSNEQFF. CDR3 sequence (DNA): TGTGCCAGCAGTTCCCCCGGGACAGGGGGCTCAAATGAGCAGTTCTTC.